The rows below give T cell receptor beta chains drawn from one sample of a study of shared clonotypes between healthy human individuals. Measured with immunoSEQ multiplex PCR; TCRdb has only the in-frame clones, and not every one. The sample holds about 590,000 clones; 95% are singletons and the top ten take 0.11%. The sequenced sample was naive CD8+ T cells sorted from blood. The receptors originated from a young woman in good health. The CDR3 runs from the conserved cysteine through the conserved F or W. Fields, in order: clone size, J gene, V gene, D gene, CDR3 DNA, CDR3 protein. The D gene is left open where the match is weak. Not every row has a clone size; where given, it reads once, few, many or a size class.

abundance: -; j_gene: TRBJ1-6; v_gene: TRBV5-6; d_gene: -; CDR3nt: TGTGCCAGCAGCTTGGCCTCGCTAAGTCCCTCACCCCTCCACTTT; CDR3aa: CASSLASLSPSPLHF
abundance: -; j_gene: TRBJ2-2; v_gene: TRBV4-1; d_gene: TRBD2; CDR3nt: TGCGCCAGCAGCCAAGAGCGGGAGGGTCGCACCGGGGAGCTGTTTTTT; CDR3aa: CASSQEREGRTGELFF
abundance: -; j_gene: TRBJ1-2; v_gene: TRBV5-6; d_gene: TRBD1; CDR3nt: TGTGCCAGCAGCTTGGCTTGGGGACAGGGGATTGACGGCTACACCTTC; CDR3aa: CASSLAWGQGIDGYTF
abundance: -; j_gene: TRBJ2-1; v_gene: TRBV27; d_gene: -; CDR3nt: TGTGCCAGCAGCCTTGGAGGGGGCTCCTACAATGAGCAGTTCTTC; CDR3aa: CASSLGGGSYNEQFF
abundance: -; j_gene: TRBJ2-1; v_gene: TRBV7-8; d_gene: TRBD2; CDR3nt: TGTGCCAGCAGCTCCCCGTCTGAGCGGGAGGGTGGGCCCCGCTCCTACAATGAGCAGTTCTTC; CDR3aa: CASSSPSEREGGPRSYNEQFF
abundance: -; j_gene: TRBJ1-2; v_gene: TRBV13; d_gene: -; CDR3nt: TGTGCCAGCAGCGAGGGGGGTCCCACCTTTTACTATGGCTACACCTTC; CDR3aa: CASSEGGPTFYYGYTF
abundance: -; j_gene: TRBJ2-3; v_gene: TRBV7-7; d_gene: TRBD1; CDR3nt: TGTGCCAGCAGCCCTGACGTGGGGACAGGGCCAGATACGCAGTATTTT; CDR3aa: CASSPDVGTGPDTQYF
abundance: -; j_gene: TRBJ2-1; v_gene: TRBV5-1; d_gene: -; CDR3nt: TGCGCCAGCAGGCCTAGATATAGCTCCTACAATGAGCAGTTCTTC; CDR3aa: CASRPRYSSYNEQFF
abundance: once; j_gene: TRBJ2-7; v_gene: TRBV27; d_gene: TRBD1; CDR3nt: TGTGCCAGCAGCATCGCGGGACAGGGGGCTCACGAGCAGTACTTC; CDR3aa: CASSIAGQGAHEQYF
abundance: -; j_gene: TRBJ2-1; v_gene: TRBV4-1; d_gene: -; CDR3nt: TGCGCCAGCAGCCAAAGGCAGACCCCCGATGAGCAGTTCTTC; CDR3aa: CASSQRQTPDEQFF
abundance: -; j_gene: TRBJ2-7; v_gene: TRBV28; d_gene: -; CDR3nt: TGTGCCAGCACTCCTACAGGTGGAGGCGGGGAGCAGTACTTC; CDR3aa: CASTPTGGGGEQYF
abundance: -; j_gene: TRBJ1-1; v_gene: TRBV28; d_gene: -; CDR3nt: TGTGCCAGCAGTTTCAATGAAGCTTTCTTT; CDR3aa: CASSFNEAFF
abundance: -; j_gene: TRBJ2-7; v_gene: TRBV27; d_gene: -; CDR3nt: TGTGCCAGCAGTCCGGCCCAGGCCTACGAGCAGTACTTC; CDR3aa: CASSPAQAYEQYF
abundance: -; j_gene: TRBJ2-7; v_gene: TRBV5-1; d_gene: TRBD2; CDR3nt: TGCGCCAGCAGCTTGGACAGGACTAGCGTCCACGAGCAGTACTTC; CDR3aa: CASSLDRTSVHEQYF